The source of this T cell receptor (beta chain) is a study of T-cell reconstitution after alpha-beta-depleted transplantation in children. Unique molecular identifiers were incorporated when the TCRbeta library was constructed. TCRdb re-analysed the PCR reads in MiXCR, keeping a single row per CDR3 protein. This table has about 440,000 distinct CDR3 sequences, 43% appearing once. Points from the study as a whole: At one year after transplant, newly produced T cells mostly accounted for T-cell counts and diversity.

Germline V gene sequence: CDR1 SQVTM, CDR2 ANQGSEA. Between the trimmed V and J ends, which lost 7 bases and 6 bases, there was a span of 22 bases. The CDR3 length is 15 residues. This clonotype was counted many times. The antigen remains undetermined. This TCR was recovered from a girl aged 2-10 years with aplastic anemia, due to receive a stem cell transplant. V gene TRBV29-1 combines with J gene TRBJ2-1; a possible D gene is TRBD2 (6 bases). The sequencing used PBMCs, collected before TCRalphabeta/CD19-depleted stem cell transplant. CDR3 in DNA: TGCAGCGCCCTGAGGCGGGAAGGACGGGGCAATGAGCAGTTCTTC. It codes for CSALRREGRGNEQFF.